This passage covers 2 T cell receptor beta chains from one sample sequenced in a study of tumor-infiltrating lymphocytes in primary liver carcinoma (TCRdb year 2017). The sequencer listed for this sample is Illumina HiSeq 2500. A constant-region primer and ProtoScript II reverse transcriptase were used to reverse-transcribe TCRbeta-specific cDNA from 500 ng total RNA. Construction of the TCRbeta libraries relied on three nested rounds of multiplex PCR, following a slightly modified ARM-PCR procedure. Each of the first two PCR rounds ran for approximately 10 cycles using multiplex TRBV1-TRBV30 forward primers together with a Cbeta reverse primer. Using fastp trimming at Q25 and MiXCR clonotype assembly, TCRdb reanalyzed the public sequencing data and kept in-frame beta chains. Rows with one shared CDR3 protein collapse into an entry with the most common genes and DNA. The sample has 250,000 to 350,000 distinct CDR3 sequences on record, about three fifths of them singletons. The leading ten clones occupy around 15% of the sample.

Blood RNA was extracted from unsorted whole blood with TRIzol reagent; germline DNA came from the DNeasy Blood & Tissue kit. Material for sequencing was peripheral blood. Source of these receptors: a woman aged 25-40 years with primary liver carcinoma and hepatitis B virus infection.

A word on this clonotype: Sequence at one end of the junction differs from germline and may be a read error. The CDR3 coding sequence is TGTGTCAGCAGCATCAGCCGGCCTAGCGGGAACAGGGAGCAGTTCTTC. Translation gives CVSSISRPSGNREQFF. The V call is TRBV11-2, the J call TRBJ2-1; 9 bases are a match to TRBD2. The CDR3 covers 16 residues. Germline CDR1 is SGHAT and CDR2 is FQNNGV.

Concerning this clonotype itself: This may arise from a read error, as a much more abundant clone is one base away. The rearrangement joins TRBV12-3 or TRBV12-4 to TRBJ1-5; D might be TRBD1 (6 bases). Near its end, the DNA agrees better with TRBJ2-3, so the J call may be wrong. This CDR3 comprises 13 residues. The CDR3 bases are TGTGCCAGCAGTTTCGGAGTCGGACAGCCCCAGTATTTT. Its protein product is CASSFGVGQPQYF.